The sequence of this TCR beta chain was determined in a study of high-grade serous ovarian cancer treatment subgroups. Overall study context: Mean per sample: around 13,000 reads, about 6,900 unique TCR beta rearrangements. Study-wide points: The analyses considered CDR3 and ignored CDR1 and CDR2. Repertoire similarity ranged about 0.11 to 0.8 between tumors of one patient.

CDR1 and CDR2 from the germline V gene are MRHNA and SNTAGT. The CDR3 extends over 16 amino acids. Details on this clone: The antigen is not known. The junction differs from germline at one of its ends, possibly a read error.

Tumor samples were obtained before definitive surgery or chemotherapy. The table came from immunoSEQ multiplex PCR; TCRdb's copy has only in-frame clones and leaves some out. The sample has roughly 15,000 clones, about nine tenths seen once. The chain has TRBV6-4 and TRBJ2-7, with TRBD2 identical over 11 bases. Sequenced input: tumor tissue. The source of this sequence is a human donor with high-grade serous ovarian cancer. CDR3 region: CASSYSTSGASYEQYF. DNA of the CDR3: TGTGCCAGCAGTTACTCGACTAGCGGGGCGTCGTACGAGCAGTACTTC.